This T cell receptor (beta chain) was observed in a study of blood T cell repertoires in COVID-19. Study background: COVID-19 samples, acute and convalescent, were from the United States, Italy and Spain. The analysed material was cDNA or gDNA that came from T cells, B-cell-depleted T cells, or PBMCs.

CDR3 length equals 15 residues. Trimming cost V 5 bases and J 3 bases; bases outside gene matches: 3. From germline, CDR1 is SGHRS and CDR2 YFSETQ. Original methodology: The authors estimated nucleated cell counts from reference gene primer amplification. Clones were read by immunoSEQ multiplex PCR, and TCRdb kept only the in-frame ones, dropping some. V and J calls and clone size come straight from that table; D and trimming were deduced from the DNA. Among some 270,000 clones listed, roughly nine tenths were seen once. The source material was peripheral blood. This rearrangement joins TRBV5-1 to TRBJ2-1, with 12 bases identical to TRBD1. This receptor was obtained from a man aged 40-49 years with active or convalescent COVID-19. The CDR3 nucleotides read TGCGCCAGCAGGTGGGACAGGGGGCACTACAATGAGCAGTTCTTC. Its translation is CASRWDRGHYNEQFF.